The 18 T cell receptor beta chains in this list originate from one sample, sequenced in a study of regulatory T cells in long-lasting Graves disease. Building of the TCR beta libraries involved iRepertoire HTBI primers and Arm-PCR of CDR3 regions. TCRdb analysed the multiplex PCR reads with MiXCR anew, one entry per CDR3 protein. The sample lists roughly 410,000 distinct CDR3 sequences; approximately 16% were seen once. Described time point: newly diagnosed GD, antithyroid drugs for less than 3 months. From RNA extracted from PBMCs, the TCR library was made. The sample was also reused in another study, on T cells in Graves' hyperthyroidism and ophthalmopathy.

This specimen consisted of peripheral blood mononuclear cells (PBMCs), obtained at new diagnosis, from a patient treated with antithyroid drugs. These receptors were obtained from a woman in her thirties or forties with Graves disease.

This clonotype was counted ten times or more. The rearrangement links TRBV11-2 to TRBJ2-5; tentative D call: TRBD2 (5 bases). Trimming shortened V by 7 bases and J by 4 bases, and 16 bases separated the two germline ends. Germline CDR1 reads SGHAT; CDR2 reads FQNNGV. The CDR3 spans 14 residues. The CDR3: CASTLAGLGETQYF. The CDR3 DNA sequence: TGTGCCAGCACGCTAGCTGGTCTGGGAGAGACCCAGTACTTC.

This clonotype was picked up a small number of times. The rearrangement uses TRBV29-1 and TRBJ1-1; 8 bases are shared with TRBD1. Germline assignment: CDR1 SQVTM and CDR2 ANQGSEA. CDR3 length equals 13 residues. CDR3 loop: CNVTGQGNTEAFF. Written as DNA, the CDR3 is TGCAACGTGACCGGACAGGGGAACACTGAAGCTTTCTTT.

The chain carries TRBV11-2 and TRBJ1-1; TRBD1 agrees at 7 bases. The CDR3 sequence is 15 residues long. CDR1 SGHAT and CDR2 FQNNGV come from the germline V gene. V shed 5 bases and J 0 bases; nucleotides not matched to a gene: 6. The DNA of the CDR3 is TGTGCCAGCAGCCCAGGGGGGGGACTGAACACTGAAGCTTTCTTT. Translating it yields CASSPGGGLNTEAFF.

This clonotype showed up just a few times. The chain joins TRBV14 to TRBJ2-3; weak D call: TRBD2 (6 bases). The germline V gene has CDR1 SGHDN and CDR2 FVKESK. The V and J ends lost 6 bases and 4 bases respectively, with 11 bases between them. This CDR3 comprises 13 residues. This CDR3 reads CASRNRLADTQYF. The CDR3 region has the DNA TGTGCCAGCAGAAACCGACTAGCAGATACGCAGTATTTT. Together with reference TRBV14 and TRBJ2-3, the CDR3 gives the full variable domain: EAGVTQFPSHSVIEKGQTVTLRCDPISGHDNLYWYRRVMGKEIKFLLHFVKESKQDESGMPNNRFLAERTGGTYSTLKVQPAELEDSGVYFCASRNRLADTQYFGPGTRLTVL.

This rearrangement joins TRBV7-9 to TRBJ2-5; D is perhaps TRBD1 (5 bases). The CDR3 totals 14 residues. Germline-derived CDR1 and CDR2 are SEHNR and FQNEAQ (reference sequence). With 5 bases removed from V and 5 bases from J, the gap between germline ends came to 15 bases. The CDR3 coding sequence is TGTGCCAGCAGCGACCGACAGAGTGGGGAGACCCAGTACTTC. Amino acid sequence: CASSDRQSGETQYF.

This clonotype was observed many times. The chain employs TRBV7-9 and TRBJ1-1; D unclear. Between the trimmed V and J ends, which lost 5 bases and 1 base, there was a span of 14 bases. There are 15 residues in the CDR3. Germline lookup yields CDR1 SEHNR and CDR2 FQNEAQ (reference sequence). CDR3 bases: TGTGCCAGCAGCCCGCGACCTAACACGAACACTGAAGCTTTCTTT. Encoded protein: CASSPRPNTNTEAFF. The full variable domain, rest sourced from reference TRBV7-9 and TRBJ1-1, is DTGVSQNPRHKITKRGQNVTFRCDPISEHNRLYWYRQTLGQGPEFLTYFQNEAQLEKSRLLSDRFSAERPKGSFSTLEIQRTEQGDSAMYLCASSPRPNTNTEAFFGQGTRLTVV.

This clonotype showed up many times. This chain joins TRBV10-3 and TRBJ1-1; 7 nucleotides line up with TRBD1. Germline V gene data show CDR1 as ENHRY and CDR2 as SYGVKD. V lost 3 bases to trimming and J lost 0 bases; unmatched junction nucleotides: 1. The CDR3 has 14 residues. As DNA, the CDR3 is TGTGCCATCAGTGAAGGGACAGTGAACACTGAAGCTTTCTTT. It specifies CAISEGTVNTEAFF.

A word on this clonotype: At one boundary the junction diverges from the germline segment, which might be a read error. The V gene is TRBV20-1, the J gene TRBJ2-1; TRBD2 might be the D (5 bases). This CDR3 region has 14 residues. The germline CDR1 and CDR2 sequences are DFQATT and SNEGSKA (reference sequence). CDR3 DNA sequence: TGCAGTGCTAGTATAGTAGGACTCTACAGTGAGCAGTTCTTC. As protein: CSASIVGLYSEQFF.

The genes are TRBV7-6 and TRBJ2-1; D ambiguous. Germline loops: CDR1 SGHVS, CDR2 FNYEAQ. The CDR3 totals 14 residues. Trimming left V 1 base short and J 8 bases short, with 12 bases between. This CDR3 reads CASSLGVWDDEQFF. DNA of the CDR3: TGTGCCAGCAGCTTAGGAGTATGGGATGATGAGCAGTTCTTC.

This clonotype showed up many times. V is TRBV7-9 and J is TRBJ2-5; D unclear. Germline CDR1 reads SEHNR; CDR2 reads FQNEAQ (reference sequence). The CDR3 is made up of 13 amino acids. Trimming took off 1 base at V and 3 bases at J, with 6 bases between the two ends. The CDR3 region is CASSLDYEETQYF. CDR3 in DNA: TGTGCCAGCAGCTTAGATTACGAAGAGACCCAGTACTTC.

In this sample, this clonotype turned up many times. V is TRBV4-2 and J is TRBJ2-2; 7 bases match TRBD2. Germline V gene sequence: CDR1 LGHNA, CDR2 YNFKEQ. The CDR3 extends over 17 amino acids. V shed 4 bases, J shed 3 bases, and the junction held 11 bases outside the gene matches. The CDR3 sequence: CASSPQAGVGYTGELFF. The CDR3 DNA reads as TGTGCCAGCAGCCCTCAGGCGGGAGTAGGGTACACCGGGGAGCTGTTTTTT.

In its sample, this clonotype was seen many times. V and J are TRBV19 and TRBJ1-6; the D gene is possibly TRBD1 (6 bases). Per the germline V gene, CDR1 is LNHDA and CDR2 is SQIVND (reference sequence). Trimming pared 5 bases from V and 5 bases from J, leaving 10 bases between. The CDR3 totals 14 residues. The DNA of the CDR3 is TGTGCCAGTAGTCCCACAGGGAATAATTCACCCCTCCACTTT. Translated, it gives CASSPTGNNSPLHF.

This clonotype has more than one count but fewer than ten. The V gene is TRBV12-3 or TRBV12-4, the J gene TRBJ2-2; 14 bases are shared with TRBD2. J was trimmed by 4 bases and V by 6 bases; bases with no gene match: 10. This CDR3 spans 18 amino acids. The CDR3 loop is CASRGGTSGSRGTGELFF. CDR3 nucleotides: TGTGCCAGCAGGGGGGGGACTAGCGGGAGTCGGGGCACCGGGGAGCTGTTTTTT.

In this sample, this clonotype turned up many times. The chain combines TRBV30 with TRBJ1-2; 11 bases match TRBD1. The CDR3 has 14 amino acids. Germline values: CDR1 GTSNPN, CDR2 SVGIG (reference sequence). The V segment lost 1 base and the J segment 7 bases; nucleotides outside the gene matches: 5. The CDR3 is CAWSGGTGGLGYTF. As DNA, the CDR3 is TGTGCCTGGAGTGGTGGGACAGGGGGTCTTGGCTACACCTTC.

Ten or more counts support this clonotype. The chain is built from TRBV3-1 and TRBJ2-5; 7 bases are a match to TRBD1. This CDR3 is built from 13 residues. V was clipped by 3 bases and J by 7 bases; unmatched bases: 5. Germline V gives CDR1 LGHDT, CDR2 YNNKEL (reference sequence). Here the CDR3 DNA reads TGTGCCAGCAGCCACGGGACAGCCGGGACCCAGTACTTC. This encodes CASSHGTAGTQYF.

This clonotype was picked up many times. J is TRBJ1-2 and V is TRBV18, with TRBD1 as a possible D gene (5 bases). The V gene's germline CDR1 is KGHSH and CDR2 LQKENI. Trimming pared 0 bases from V and 7 bases from J, leaving 12 bases between. The CDR3 is 14 residues long. CDR3 sequence: CASSPPSGTVGYTF. CDR3 bases: TGTGCCAGCTCACCACCGTCAGGGACGGTTGGCTACACCTTC.

In its sample, this clonotype was seen many times. The chain recombines TRBV2 with TRBJ2-7, with 10 bases aligning to TRBD1. Germline CDR1 reads SNHLY; CDR2 reads FYNNEI. The CDR3 is 14 amino acids. V lost 7 bases to trimming and J lost 6 bases; unmatched junction nucleotides: 9. Here the CDR3 reads CASKAGTGVSEQYF. The CDR3 DNA reads as TGTGCCAGCAAGGCAGGGACAGGGGTGAGCGAGCAGTACTTC.

This clonotype was counted at least ten times. The V gene is TRBV28, the J gene TRBJ2-7, with TRBD1 identical over 7 bases. The germline V gene encodes CDR1 MDHEN and CDR2 SYDVKM. V lost 8 bases to trimming and J lost 0 bases; unmatched junction nucleotides: 10. This CDR3 region has 15 residues. The CDR3 bases are TGTGCCAGCGGACAGACAGGGCCTTCCTCCTACGAGCAGTACTTC. Translation: CASGQTGPSSYEQYF.